The T cell receptor beta chain described here comes from a study of blood T cell repertoires in COVID-19. Study details: Some COVID-19 samples were acute and others convalescent; all came from the United States, Italy and Spain. The cDNA or gDNA used as material had been derived from T cells, B-cell-depleted T cells, or PBMCs.

The CDR3 runs to 16 residues. V gave up 2 bases and J gave up 4 bases, with 15 bases separating them. CDR1 and CDR2 from the germline V gene are MGHRA and YSYEKL. Original processing methods: Counts of nucleated cells, estimated from reference gene primer amplification, were obtained. Profiling relied on immunoSEQ multiplex PCR, and the TCRdb table lists in-frame clones only, not all of them. The V and J calls and the clone size are those of that table, but D and trimming were determined from the DNA. The table lists 150,000 to 200,000 clones, roughly four fifths of them singletons. Sequenced material: peripheral blood. This clonotype originated in a woman between 35 and 50 years old with acute or convalescent COVID-19. The rearrangement uses TRBV4-1 and TRBJ1-3, with D hard to call. In nucleotides, the CDR3 is TGCGCCAGCAGCCAACTGTCCCGGGTTCCAGGAAACACCATATATTTT. Its translation: CASSQLSRVPGNTIYF.